This TCR beta chain was documented in a study of fetal regulatory T cell absence and autoimmunity. Regarding this clone: Its cognate antigen is unknown.

Sequencing used immunoSEQ multiplex PCR; TCRdb keeps in-frame clones, though not all of them. The repertoire holds just over 45,000 clones, with approximately 83% as singletons. Study outcomes and limitations: Some top pancreas TCR clones were over 90-fold enriched versus cord blood. In IPEX syndrome, oligoclonal enrichment was read as supporting prenatal antigen-driven autoimmunity in the pancreas.

This clonotype was sampled from a newborn boy with IPEX syndrome. Sequenced sample: cord blood.

The CDR3 region is CAWRGAHNEQYF. In DNA, the CDR3 is TGTGCCTGGAGGGGGGCGCATAACGAGCAGTACTTC. The gene calls are TRBV30 and TRBJ2-7, with D possibly matching TRBD1 (6 bases). V was shortened by 3 bases and J by 5 bases, with 11 bases between the two germline ends. Germline CDR1 GTSNPN, CDR2 SVGIG (reference sequence). The CDR3 runs 12 residues.